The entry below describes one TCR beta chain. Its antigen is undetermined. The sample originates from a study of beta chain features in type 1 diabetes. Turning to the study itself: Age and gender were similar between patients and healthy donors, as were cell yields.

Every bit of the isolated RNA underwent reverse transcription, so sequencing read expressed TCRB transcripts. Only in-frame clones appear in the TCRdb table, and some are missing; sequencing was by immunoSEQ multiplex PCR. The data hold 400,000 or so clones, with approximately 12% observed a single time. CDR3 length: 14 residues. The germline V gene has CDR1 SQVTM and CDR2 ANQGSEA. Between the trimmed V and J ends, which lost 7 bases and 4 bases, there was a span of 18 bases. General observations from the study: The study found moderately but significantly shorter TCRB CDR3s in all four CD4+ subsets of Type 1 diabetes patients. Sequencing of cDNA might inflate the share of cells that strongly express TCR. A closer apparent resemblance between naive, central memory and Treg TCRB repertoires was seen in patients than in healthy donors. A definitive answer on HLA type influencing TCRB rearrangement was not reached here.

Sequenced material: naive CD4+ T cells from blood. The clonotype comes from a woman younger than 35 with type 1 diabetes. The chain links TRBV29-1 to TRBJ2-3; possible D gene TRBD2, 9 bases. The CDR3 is CSGQGRLAADTQYF. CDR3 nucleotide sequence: TGCAGCGGACAGGGGAGACTAGCGGCAGATACGCAGTATTTT.